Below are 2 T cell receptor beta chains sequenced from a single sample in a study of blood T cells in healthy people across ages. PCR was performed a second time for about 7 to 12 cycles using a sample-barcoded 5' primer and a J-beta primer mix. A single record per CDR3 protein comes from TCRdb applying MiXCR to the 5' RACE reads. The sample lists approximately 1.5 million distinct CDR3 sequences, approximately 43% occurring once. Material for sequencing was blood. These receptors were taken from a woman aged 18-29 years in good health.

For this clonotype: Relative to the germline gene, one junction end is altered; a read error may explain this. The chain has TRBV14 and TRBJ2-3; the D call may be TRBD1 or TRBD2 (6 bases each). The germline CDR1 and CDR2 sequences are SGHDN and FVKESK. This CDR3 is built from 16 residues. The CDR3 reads CASRQQGGLDTDAQYF. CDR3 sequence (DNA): TGTGCCAGCAGGCAACAGGGAGGTCTGGACACAGATGCGCAGTATTTT. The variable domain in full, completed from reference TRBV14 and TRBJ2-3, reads EAGVTQFPSHSVIEKGQTVTLRCDPISGHDNLYWYRRVMGKEIKFLLHFVKESKQDESGMPNNRFLAERTGGTYSTLKVQPAELEDSGVYFCASRQQGGLDTDAQYFGPGTRLTVL.

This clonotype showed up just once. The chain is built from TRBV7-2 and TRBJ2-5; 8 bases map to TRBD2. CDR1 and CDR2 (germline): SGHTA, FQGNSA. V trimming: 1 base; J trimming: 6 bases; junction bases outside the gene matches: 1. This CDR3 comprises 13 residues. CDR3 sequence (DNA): TGTGCCAGCAGCTTAGAGCGGGGGAAGACCCAGTACTTC. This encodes CASSLERGKTQYF.